The text below deals with one TCR beta chain. The CDR3 spans 14 residues. CDR1 MNHEY and CDR2 SVGEGT come from the germline V gene. V lost 6 bases and J lost 1; bases outside the gene matches: 6. These data belong to a study of blood T cell repertoires in COVID-19. Study in general: Samples of COVID-19 (acute and convalescent) were obtained from the United States, Italy and Spain. T cells, B-cell-depleted T cells, or PBMCs provided the cDNA or gDNA that served as material.

Per the original methods: Quantification of nucleated cells was approximated via reference gene primer amplification. Measured with immunoSEQ multiplex PCR; TCRdb has only the in-frame clones, and not every one. That table gives V, J and clone size, and the DNA gave D and trimming. The repertoire has under 300,000 clones, roughly 84% of them found once; the top ten carry around 2%. This clonotype was obtained from a woman between 40 and 50 years old who had recovered from COVID-19. Specimen: peripheral blood. V gene TRBV6-2 or TRBV6-3 combines with J gene TRBJ2-7; 7 bases align to TRBD1. The DNA of the CDR3 is TGTGCCAGCAGCCCGGACAGGACATCCTACGAGCAGTACTTC. Protein product: CASSPDRTSYEQYF.